The clone carrying this TCR beta chain was found many times. Its antigen is currently unknown. Uncontrolled infection, other autoimmune disease, pregnancy and lactation each barred patients from inclusion. This sample was taken from a study of T cells in Graves' hyperthyroidism and ophthalmopathy. General study results and limits: For ophthalmopathy, model prediction preceded onset by a median about 6 months.

There were TCR beta CDR3 regions amplified from RNA transcripts. Primed by the HTBI set, a first-round RT-PCR was run on the TCR CDR3. TCRdb reanalysed the multiplex PCR reads using MiXCR and keeps one entry per CDR3 protein. The sample lists around 100,000 distinct CDR3 sequences, approximately 50% occurring once. Trimming took off 0 bases at V and 2 bases at J, with 10 bases between the two ends. The CDR3 has 15 amino acids. Germline V CDR1 and CDR2: SGHTS, YDEGEE. The source of this sequence is a middle-aged man with Graves' hyperthyroidism. The chain couples TRBV5-8 to TRBJ2-3; D is ambiguous. The specimen was blood. CDR3 loop: CASSLEPVTTDTQYF. The CDR3 DNA reads TGTGCCAGCAGCTTGGAGCCGGTTACCACAGATACGCAGTATTTT.